This T cell receptor beta chain is from a study of blood T cell repertoires in COVID-19. Study-level information: PBMCs, B-cell-depleted T cells, or T cells provided the cDNA or gDNA that made up the material.

This CDR3 comprises 15 residues. From germline, CDR1 is SGHAT and CDR2 FQNNGV. V shed 8 bases, J shed 4 bases, and the junction held 9 bases outside the gene matches. Study processing details: Reference gene primer amplification yielded estimated nucleated cell counts. Some clones are missing from TCRdb's copy, which holds only in-frame ones; the method was immunoSEQ multiplex PCR. The D gene and trimming were derived from the DNA, and the V and J assignments and clone size from that table. Of hundreds of thousands of clones in the sample, 80% were seen once. Residents of 24 US areas, aged roughly 18 to 89 years, made up the participants. Each participant's cohort was designated according to participant-reported clinical history.

This clonotype was obtained from a man aged 30 to 45 with acute COVID-19. Material for sequencing was PBMCs or T cells enriched from blood (not recorded which). The rearrangement uses TRBV11-2 and TRBJ2-2, with TRBD2 matching 8 bases. CDR3 in DNA: TGTGCCAGCGGCCTCCTGGCGGGGGGCACCGGGGAGCTGTTTTTT. It codes for CASGLLAGGTGELFF.